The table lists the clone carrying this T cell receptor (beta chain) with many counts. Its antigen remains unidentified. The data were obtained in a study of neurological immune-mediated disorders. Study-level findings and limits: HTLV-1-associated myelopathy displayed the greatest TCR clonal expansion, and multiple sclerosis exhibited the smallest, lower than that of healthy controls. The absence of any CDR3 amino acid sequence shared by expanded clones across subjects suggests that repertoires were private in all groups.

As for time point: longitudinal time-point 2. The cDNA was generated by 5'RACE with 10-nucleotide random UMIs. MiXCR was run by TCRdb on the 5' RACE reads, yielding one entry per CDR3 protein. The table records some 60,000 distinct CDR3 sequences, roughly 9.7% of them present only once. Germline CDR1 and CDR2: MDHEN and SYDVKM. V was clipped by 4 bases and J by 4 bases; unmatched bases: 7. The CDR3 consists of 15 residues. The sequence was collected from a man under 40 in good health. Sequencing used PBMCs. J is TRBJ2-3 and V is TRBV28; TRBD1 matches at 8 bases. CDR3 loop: CASSYQGARADTQYF. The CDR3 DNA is TGTGCCAGCAGTTACCAGGGGGCGCGGGCAGATACGCAGTATTTT.